This T cell receptor (beta chain) came from a study of tumor-infiltrating lymphocytes in primary liver carcinoma. Background on the study: Tumor stage was T1-T3 N0M0, and tumor size was roughly 4 to 11 cm across.

Details on this clonotype: A junction end diverges from the germline sequence, so it may reflect a read error.

It was from about 19-30 mg of unsorted bulk tissue that RNA and DNA were co-extracted. Each tumor had five separate regions sampled. A primer in the constant region served to generate TCR beta cDNA from approximately 460 ng of total RNA. Three nested multiplex PCR rounds, a slightly modified ARM-PCR, produced the libraries for TCR beta. With TRBV1-TRBV30 forward primers and a C-beta reverse primer, the first two PCR rounds were run for 9 to 10 cycles each. TCRdb re-called the multiplex PCR reads through MiXCR, storing one row per CDR3 protein. The sample records about 190,000 distinct CDR3 sequences, around four fifths being singletons. Germline assignment: CDR1 SEHNR and CDR2 FQNEAQ (reference sequence). The CDR3 sequence is 14 residues long.

The sample taken for sequencing was tumor tissue from primary liver carcinoma. The TCR sequence derives from a man between 35 and 55 years old with primary liver carcinoma and hepatitis B virus infection. The rearrangement links TRBV7-9 to TRBJ1-1; TRBD1 might be the D (5 bases). The CDR3, as DNA: TGTGGCAGCACCCTGGACAACATGAACACTGAAGCTTTCTTT. This sequence encodes CGSTLDNMNTEAFF.